This T cell receptor (beta chain) comes out of a study of blood T cell repertoires in COVID-19. This table comes from immunoSEQ multiplex PCR, and its TCRdb copy is limited to in-frame clones, with some not included. The table has tens of thousands of clones, roughly 87% seen once; the top ten hold under 2%. The receptor was isolated from a woman aged 60-75 years with acute or convalescent COVID-19. Sequenced input: peripheral blood.

The CDR3 reads CASSDPGTGSGNTIYF. The DNA for the CDR3 is TGTGCCAGCAGCGATCCCGGGACAGGGTCTGGAAACACCATATATTTT. The V gene is TRBV2, the J gene TRBJ1-3; 9 bases agree with TRBD1. J gave up 1 base and V 6 bases, and 7 bases lay outside the gene matches. The CDR3 length is 16 residues. Germline-derived CDR1 and CDR2 are SNHLY and FYNNEI.